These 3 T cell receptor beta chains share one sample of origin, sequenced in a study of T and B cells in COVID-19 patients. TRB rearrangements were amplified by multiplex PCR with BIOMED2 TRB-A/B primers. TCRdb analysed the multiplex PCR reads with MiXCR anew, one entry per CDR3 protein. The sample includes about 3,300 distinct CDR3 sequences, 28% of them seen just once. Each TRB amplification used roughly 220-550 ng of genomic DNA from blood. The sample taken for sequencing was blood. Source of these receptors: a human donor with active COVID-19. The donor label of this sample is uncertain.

The CDR3 region is CASSYRGGYTF. DNA for the CDR3: TGTGCCAGCAGTTACCGTGGTGGCTACACCTTC. This chain links TRBV6-5 with TRBJ1-2; D uncertain. Between the trimmed V and J ends, which lost 2 bases and 7 bases, there was a span of 5 bases. This CDR3 has 11 amino acids. Germline V gene sequence: CDR1 MNHEY, CDR2 SVGAGI.

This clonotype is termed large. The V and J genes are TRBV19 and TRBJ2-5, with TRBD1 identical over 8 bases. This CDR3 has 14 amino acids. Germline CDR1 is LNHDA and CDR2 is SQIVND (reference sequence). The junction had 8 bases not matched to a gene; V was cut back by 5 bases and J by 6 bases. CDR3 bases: TGTGCCAGTAGTTCTGGAGGACAGGGAAAGACCCAGTACTTC. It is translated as CASSSGGQGKTQYF. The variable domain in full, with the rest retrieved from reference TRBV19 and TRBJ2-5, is DGGITQSPKYLFRKEGQNVTLSCEQNLNHDAMYWYRQDPGQGLRLIYYSQIVNDFQKGDIAEGYSVSREKKESFPLTVTSAQKNPTAFYLCASSSGGQGKTQYFGPGTRLLVL.

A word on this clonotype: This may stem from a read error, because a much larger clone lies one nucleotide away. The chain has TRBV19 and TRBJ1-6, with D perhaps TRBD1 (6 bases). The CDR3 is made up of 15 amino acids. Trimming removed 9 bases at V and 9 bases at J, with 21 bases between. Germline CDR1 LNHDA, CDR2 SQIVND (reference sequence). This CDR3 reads CASQPRDMRGSPLHF. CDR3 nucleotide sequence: TGTGCCAGCCAGCCGAGGGACATGCGCGGTTCACCCCTCCACTTT. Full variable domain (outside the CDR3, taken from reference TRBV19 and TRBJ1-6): DGGITQSPKYLFRKEGQNVTLSCEQNLNHDAMYWYRQDPGQGLRLIYYSQIVNDFQKGDIAEGYSVSREKKESFPLTVTSAQKNPTAFYLCASQPRDMRGSPLHFGNGTRLTVT.